This section outlines one TCR beta chain sequence together with its context. The data belong to a study of T cells of healthy individuals. TCRdb ran MiXCR on the 5' RACE reads and lists one entry per CDR3 protein. Of around 98,000 distinct CDR3 sequences in the sample, 17% were seen once. The V segment lost 2 bases and the J segment 3 bases; nucleotides outside the gene matches: 19. There are 20 residues in the CDR3. CDR1 DFQATT and CDR2 SNEGSKA come from the germline V gene (reference sequence). The clonotype originates from a human donor in good health. The J gene is TRBJ1-3, the V gene TRBV20-1; TRBD1 matches 10 bases. CDR3 bases: TGCAGTGCTAGAACTCCCCTTTCAGGCCGGGGACAGGGGATTGGAAACACCATATATTTT. This codes for CSARTPLSGRGQGIGNTIYF.